The rows below give T cell receptor beta chains drawn from one sample of a study of T cells in Graves' hyperthyroidism and ophthalmopathy. TCRdb re-derived calls from the multiplex PCR reads in MiXCR, one entry per CDR3 protein. The sample consists of about half a million distinct CDR3 sequences, under 25% of them appearing once. Sequenced material: blood. These TCRs come from a man younger than 35 with Graves' hyperthyroidism. Each CDR3 is given without its conserved first and last residue.

len,j_gene,v_gene,CDR3aa
14,TRBJ2-4,TRBV6-1,ASSEGGRIVMYIKY
10,TRBJ2-2,TRBV6-1,ASMVRTGELF
13,TRBJ2-7,TRBV6-1,ASSDTVQGNYEQY
14,TRBJ1-2,TRBV10-3,AISESRGQGDYGYT
13,TRBJ2-5,TRBV28,ASREGLYARETQY
12,TRBJ2-7,TRBV28,ASSFAPSSYEQY
10,TRBJ2-7,TRBV11-2,ASSLGLYELY
11,TRBJ2-5,TRBV2,ASSPDLQETQY
12,TRBJ2-5,TRBV2,ASTDYSGGATQY
13,TRBJ1-5,TRBV12-3/TRBV12-4,ASSLRGRRARPQH
14,TRBJ2-3,TRBV28,ASSPLGSREADTQY
11,TRBJ1-1,TRBV7-9,ASSLKGATEAF
12,TRBJ2-5,TRBV20-1,SASDTSAEETQY
11,TRBJ2-7,TRBV20-1,SAISGGAYEQY
16,TRBJ2-5,TRBV5-1,ASSLAGLAGVLQETQY
14,TRBJ1-1,TRBV4-2,ASSQYMGGGNTEAF
13,TRBJ2-7,TRBV7-2,ASSLALFASYEQY
12,TRBJ2-2,TRBV5-1,ASSLGRNTGELF
11,TRBJ2-2,TRBV18,ASSPPGTGELF
13,TRBJ2-7,TRBV18,ASSPGQERTYEQY
12,TRBJ2-7,TRBV11-1,ASSLTQGSYEQY
13,TRBJ2-7,TRBV10-3,AISPGGGQVYEQY
8,TRBJ2-7,TRBV20-1,SANGGEQY
16,TRBJ2-5,TRBV13,ASSPNPPGRRGVETQY
13,TRBJ1-5,TRBV6-1,ASGGQGASNQPQH
12,TRBJ1-2,TRBV20-1,SARDQGQIHGYT
12,TRBJ1-2,TRBV6-5,ASSSTGLGYGYT
13,TRBJ1-3,TRBV11-2,ASSRNVDGGNTIY
9,TRBJ1-5,TRBV28,ASSLGQTQH
11,TRBJ1-2,TRBV6-1,ASSQNRGGGYT
13,TRBJ1-1,TRBV20-1,SARGALGRNTEAF
12,TRBJ1-5,TRBV2,ASNLGVSNQPQH
14,TRBJ2-7,TRBV6-1,ASSEQGQGWGYEQY
15,TRBJ2-2,TRBV6-5,ASSYSLGGREVGELF
11,TRBJ2-2,TRBV30,AWSPRLFGELF
12,TRBJ1-2,TRBV9,ASTLNRDSSVYT
14,TRBJ2-5,TRBV3-1,ASSQEPRGTTGSQY
14,TRBJ2-7,TRBV11-2,ASRAPGTSGGGEQY
11,TRBJ1-1,TRBV29-1,SLWDRGDTEAF
10,TRBJ2-7,TRBV12-3/TRBV12-4,ASSRSRNEQY
11,TRBJ1-1,TRBV28,ASSLETVLHAF
11,TRBJ1-2,TRBV6-1,ASILSPNYGYT
15,TRBJ2-7,TRBV7-2,AISLARGQGPSGEQY
11,TRBJ1-2,TRBV10-3,AISEGTNYGYT
12,TRBJ2-6,TRBV30,AWSRGGGTNVLT
11,TRBJ1-1,TRBV10-3,AISGVGGTEAF
16,TRBJ2-2,TRBV12-3/TRBV12-4,ASSPKVGRFANTGELF
13,TRBJ2-2,TRBV13,ASSPPRGAAGELF
13,TRBJ2-7,TRBV7-8,ASSSQTGTSYEQY
13,TRBJ1-6,TRBV7-6,ASSLTGTNNSPLH
14,TRBJ1-5,TRBV19,ASSIWRGRGNQPQH
11,TRBJ2-7,TRBV27,ASLGGGSGEQY
15,TRBJ1-5,TRBV7-8,ASSLVWGREGNQPQH
10,TRBJ1-1,TRBV7-2,ASSHRTAEAF
12,TRBJ2-2,TRBV5-1,ASSLEAVTGELF
12,TRBJ2-5,TRBV2,ASSDSGGEETQY
11,TRBJ2-7,TRBV5-1,ASMRDATYEQY
12,TRBJ1-5,TRBV12-3/TRBV12-4,ASSSSGPWGPQH
13,TRBJ1-2,TRBV13,ASSDGQGNIYGYT